Presented here are 3 T cell receptor beta chains from one specimen sequenced in a study of cytomegalovirus exposure and HLA in healthy donors. Primers for the PCR totalled 60 Vbeta and 13 Jbeta. The assay was immunoSEQ multiplex PCR, and TCRdb's table has in-frame clones only and misses some. The data show 95,000 to 110,000 clones, roughly 66% seen once. The sample taken for sequencing was PBMCs. Source of these receptors: a woman aged 50 to 65 in good health and CMV-seronegative.

This chain links TRBV5-1 with TRBJ2-3; D unresolved. The CDR3 covers 15 residues. Per germline, CDR1 SGHRS and CDR2 YFSETQ. Deletions cut 0 bases from V and 3 bases from J, with 11 bases between. The CDR3 DNA follows: TGCGCCAGCAGCTTGGTTGGGCTTAATACAGATACGCAGTATTTT. It is translated as CASSLVGLNTDTQYF. Full variable domain (remainder filled in from reference TRBV5-1 and TRBJ2-3): KAGVTQTPRYLIKTRGQQVTLSCSPISGHRSVSWYQQTPGQGLQFLFEYFSETQRNKGNFPGRFSGRQFSNSRSEMNVSTLELGDSALYLCASSLVGLNTDTQYFGPGTRLTVL.

CDR3 region: CASRPGQISYEQYF. In DNA form, the CDR3 reads TGTGCCAGTAGACCCGGACAGATCTCCTACGAGCAGTACTTC. The chain couples TRBV19 to TRBJ2-7; D possibly corresponds to TRBD1 (6 bases). The germline gives CDR1 LNHDA, CDR2 SQIVND (reference sequence). The CDR3 runs to 14 residues. The ends were cut back, 6 bases at V and 0 bases at J, with 12 bases in the middle.

The chain couples TRBV5-1 to TRBJ2-7, with 9 nucleotides matching TRBD2. There are 15 residues in the CDR3. V dropped 0 bases and J dropped 3; count of bases not matched to a gene: 4. Germline assignment: CDR1 SGHRS and CDR2 YFSETQ. The CDR3 protein is CASSLETSGGYEQYF. The CDR3 DNA sequence: TGCGCCAGCAGCTTGGAGACTAGCGGCGGCTACGAGCAGTACTTC.